The 2 T cell receptor beta chains below come from one sample, sequenced in a study of PD-1 blockade in classical Hodgkin lymphoma. All trial patients relapsed after autologous stem cell transplantation. Repertoires were generated with immunoSEQ multiplex PCR, while TCRdb's copy carries only in-frame clones and drops some. Here the sample spans tens of thousands of clones, approximately 94% being singletons. Sequenced here: peripheral blood mononuclear cells (PBMCs), sampled at baseline. These receptors were taken from a human donor with classical Hodgkin lymphoma.

V is TRBV9 and J is TRBJ2-7; TRBD1 matches at 11 bases. Trimming took 4 bases from V and 0 from J; bases not matched to a gene: 12. Germline V gene sequence: CDR1 SGDLS, CDR2 YYNGEE. CDR3 size: 18 residues. The CDR3 spells CASSPPTGTGGGSYEQYF. The CDR3 DNA reads as TGTGCCAGCAGCCCACCAACCGGGACAGGGGGAGGCTCCTACGAGCAGTACTTC.

This chain joins TRBV13 and TRBJ2-3, with TRBD2 matching 8 bases. CDR1 is PRHDT, CDR2 FYEKMQ, per germline (reference sequence). With 5 bases clipped from V and 2 bases from J, the junction kept 6 bases outside the gene matches. CDR3 size: 15 residues. The chain's CDR3 is CASSLGGALTDTQYF. The CDR3 DNA is TGTGCCAGCAGCCTCGGGGGGGCCCTCACAGATACGCAGTATTTT. Drawing the rest from reference TRBV13 and TRBJ2-3, the complete variable domain is AAGVIQSPRHLIKEKRETATLKCYPIPRHDTVYWYQQGPGQDPQFLISFYEKMQSDKGSIPDRFSAQQFSDYHSELNMSSLELGDSALYFCASSLGGALTDTQYFGPGTRLTVL.